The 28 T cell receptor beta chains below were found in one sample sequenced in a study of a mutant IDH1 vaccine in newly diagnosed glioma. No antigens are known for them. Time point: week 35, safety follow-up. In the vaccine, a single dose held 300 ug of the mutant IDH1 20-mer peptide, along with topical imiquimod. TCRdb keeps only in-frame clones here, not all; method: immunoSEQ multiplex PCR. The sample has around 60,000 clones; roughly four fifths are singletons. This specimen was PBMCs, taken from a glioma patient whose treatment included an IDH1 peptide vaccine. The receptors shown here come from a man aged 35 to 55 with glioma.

The CDR3 coding sequence is TGTGCCTGGAGAGAGACAGGGGGCGGCCAAAGGTTCACCCTCCACTTT. This codes for CAWRETGGGQRFTLHF. J is TRBJ1-6 and V is TRBV30; 10 nucleotides match TRBD1. The CDR3 spans 16 residues. With 3 bases clipped from V and 14 bases from J, the junction kept 16 bases outside the gene matches. From germline, CDR1 is GTSNPN and CDR2 SVGIG (reference sequence).

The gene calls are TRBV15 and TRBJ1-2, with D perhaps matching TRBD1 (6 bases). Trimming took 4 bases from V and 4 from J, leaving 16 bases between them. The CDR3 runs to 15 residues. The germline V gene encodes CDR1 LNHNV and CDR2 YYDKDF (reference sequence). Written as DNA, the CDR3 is TGTGCCACCAGCAAAATGGGACAAGGGGTCTATGGCTACACCTTC. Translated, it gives CATSKMGQGVYGYTF.

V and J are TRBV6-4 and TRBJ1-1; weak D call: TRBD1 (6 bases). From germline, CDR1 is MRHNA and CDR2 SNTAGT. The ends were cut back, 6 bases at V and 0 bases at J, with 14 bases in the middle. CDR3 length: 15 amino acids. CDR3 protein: CASRAMTGVNTEAFF. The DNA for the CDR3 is TGTGCCAGCAGAGCAATGACAGGTGTGAACACTGAAGCTTTCTTT.

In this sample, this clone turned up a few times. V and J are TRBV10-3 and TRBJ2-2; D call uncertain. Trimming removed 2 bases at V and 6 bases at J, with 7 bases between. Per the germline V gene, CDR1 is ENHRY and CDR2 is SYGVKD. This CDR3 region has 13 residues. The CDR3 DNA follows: TGTGCCATCAGTGAGGAACGGGCCGGGGAGCTGTTTTTT. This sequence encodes CAISEERAGELFF.

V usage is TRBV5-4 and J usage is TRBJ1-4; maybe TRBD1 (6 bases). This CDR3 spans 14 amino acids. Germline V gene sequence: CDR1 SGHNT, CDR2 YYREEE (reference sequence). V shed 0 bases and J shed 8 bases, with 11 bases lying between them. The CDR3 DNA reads TGTGCCAGCAGCTTGGGGGGGCTACGCGAAAAACTGTTTTTT. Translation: CASSLGGLREKLFF.

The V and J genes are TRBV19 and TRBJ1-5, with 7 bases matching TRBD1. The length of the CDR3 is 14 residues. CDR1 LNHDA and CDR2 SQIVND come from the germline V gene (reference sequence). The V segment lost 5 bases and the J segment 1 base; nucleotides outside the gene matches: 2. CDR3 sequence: CASSVGQSNQPQHF. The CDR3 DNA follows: TGTGCCAGTAGTGTGGGACAGAGCAATCAGCCCCAGCATTTT.

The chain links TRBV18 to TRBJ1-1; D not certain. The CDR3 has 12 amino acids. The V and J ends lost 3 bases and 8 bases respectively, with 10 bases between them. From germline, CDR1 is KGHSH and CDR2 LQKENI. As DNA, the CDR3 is TGTGCCAGCTCACCGTGGGCCAGAGAAGCTTTCTTT. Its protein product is CASSPWAREAFF.

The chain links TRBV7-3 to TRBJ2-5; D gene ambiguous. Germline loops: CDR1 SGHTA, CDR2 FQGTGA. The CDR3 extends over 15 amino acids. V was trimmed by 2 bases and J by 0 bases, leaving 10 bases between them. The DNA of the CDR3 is TGTGCCAGCAGCTTATCCCGGACGTACCAAGAGACCCAGTACTTC. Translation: CASSLSRTYQETQYF. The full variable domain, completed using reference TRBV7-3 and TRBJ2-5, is GAGVSQTPSNKVTEKGKYVELRCDPISGHTALYWYRQSLGQGPEFLIYFQGTGAADDSGLPNDRFFAVRPEGSVSTLKIQRTERGDSAVYLCASSLSRTYQETQYFGPGTRLLVL.

The chain's CDR3 is CASSQEGTGGGETQYF. In DNA, the CDR3 is TGTGCCAGCAGCCAAGAGGGAACCGGGGGGGGAGAGACCCAGTACTTC. The chain is built from TRBV4-2 and TRBJ2-5; 8 bases are a match to TRBD2. This CDR3 spans 16 amino acids. V lost 0 bases and J lost 4; bases outside the gene matches: 7. Germline V lookup: CDR1 LGHNA, CDR2 YNFKEQ.

CDR3 sequence: CASNNPGGTSPLHF. The CDR3 region has the DNA TGTGCCAGCAACAATCCCGGGGGGACTTCACCCCTCCACTTT. V gene TRBV6-5 combines with J gene TRBJ1-6; possibly TRBD1 for D (5 bases). Trimming removed 7 bases at V and 9 bases at J, with 16 bases between. The CDR3 runs 14 residues. Per germline, CDR1 MNHEY and CDR2 SVGAGI.

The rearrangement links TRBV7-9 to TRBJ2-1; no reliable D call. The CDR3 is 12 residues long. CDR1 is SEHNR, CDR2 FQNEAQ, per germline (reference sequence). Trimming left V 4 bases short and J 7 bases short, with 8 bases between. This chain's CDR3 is CASSWRLNEQFF. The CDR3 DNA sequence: TGTGCCAGCAGCTGGAGATTGAATGAGCAGTTCTTC. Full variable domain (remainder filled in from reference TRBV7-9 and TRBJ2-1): DTGVSQNPRHKITKRGQNVTFRCDPISEHNRLYWYRQTLGQGPEFLTYFQNEAQLEKSRLLSDRFSAERPKGSFSTLEIQRTEQGDSAMYLCASSWRLNEQFFGPGTRLTVL.

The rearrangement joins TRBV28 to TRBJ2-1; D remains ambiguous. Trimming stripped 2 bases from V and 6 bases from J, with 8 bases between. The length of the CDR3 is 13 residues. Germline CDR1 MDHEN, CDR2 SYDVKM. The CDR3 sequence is CASSLGPFNEQFF. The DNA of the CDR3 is TGTGCCAGCAGTTTAGGACCTTTCAATGAGCAGTTCTTC. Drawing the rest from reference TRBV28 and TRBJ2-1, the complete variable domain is DVKVTQSSRYLVKRTGEKVFLECVQDMDHENMFWYRQDPGLGLRLIYFSYDVKMKEKGDIPEGYSVSREKKERFSLILESASTNQTSMYLCASSLGPFNEQFFGPGTRLTVL.

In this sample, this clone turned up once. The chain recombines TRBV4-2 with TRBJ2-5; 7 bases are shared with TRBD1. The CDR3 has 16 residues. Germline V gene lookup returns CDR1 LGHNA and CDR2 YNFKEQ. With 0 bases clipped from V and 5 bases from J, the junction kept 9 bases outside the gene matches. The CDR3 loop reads CASSQDRKGAGETQYF. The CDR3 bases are TGTGCCAGCAGCCAAGATAGGAAGGGGGCTGGGGAGACCCAGTACTTC.

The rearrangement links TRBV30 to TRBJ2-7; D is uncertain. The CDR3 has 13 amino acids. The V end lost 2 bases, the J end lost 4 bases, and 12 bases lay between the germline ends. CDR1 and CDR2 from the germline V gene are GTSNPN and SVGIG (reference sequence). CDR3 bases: TGTGCCTGGAGTCCAGGCCGCACATACGAGCAGTACTTC. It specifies CAWSPGRTYEQYF.

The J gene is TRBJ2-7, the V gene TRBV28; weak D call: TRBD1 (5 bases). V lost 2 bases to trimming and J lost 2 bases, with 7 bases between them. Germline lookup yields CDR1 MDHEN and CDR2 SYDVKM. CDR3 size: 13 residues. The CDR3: CASSLDRPYEQYF. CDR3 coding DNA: TGTGCCAGCAGTTTAGACAGACCCTACGAGCAGTACTTC. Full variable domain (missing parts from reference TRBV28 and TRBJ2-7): DVKVTQSSRYLVKRTGEKVFLECVQDMDHENMFWYRQDPGLGLRLIYFSYDVKMKEKGDIPEGYSVSREKKERFSLILESASTNQTSMYLCASSLDRPYEQYFGPGTRLTVT.

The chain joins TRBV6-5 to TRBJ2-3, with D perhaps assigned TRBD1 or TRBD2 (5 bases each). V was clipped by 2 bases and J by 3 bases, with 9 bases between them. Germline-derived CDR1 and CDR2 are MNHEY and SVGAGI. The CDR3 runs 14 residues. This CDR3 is CASSYDGGTDTQYF. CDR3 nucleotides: TGTGCCAGCAGTTACGATGGGGGAACAGATACGCAGTATTTT.

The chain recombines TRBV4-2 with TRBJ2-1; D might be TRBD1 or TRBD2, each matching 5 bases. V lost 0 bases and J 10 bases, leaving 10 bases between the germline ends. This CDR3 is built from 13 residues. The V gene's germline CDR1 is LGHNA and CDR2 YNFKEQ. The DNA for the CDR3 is TGTGCCAGCAGCCAAGAACCGGGACCAGAGCAGTTCTTC. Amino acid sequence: CASSQEPGPEQFF.

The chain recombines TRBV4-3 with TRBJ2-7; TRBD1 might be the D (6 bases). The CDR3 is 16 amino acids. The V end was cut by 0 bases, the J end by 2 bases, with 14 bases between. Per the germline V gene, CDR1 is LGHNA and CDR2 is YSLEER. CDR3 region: CASSQETGLPTYEQYF. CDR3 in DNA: TGCGCCAGCAGCCAAGAGACAGGCCTTCCAACCTACGAGCAGTACTTC.

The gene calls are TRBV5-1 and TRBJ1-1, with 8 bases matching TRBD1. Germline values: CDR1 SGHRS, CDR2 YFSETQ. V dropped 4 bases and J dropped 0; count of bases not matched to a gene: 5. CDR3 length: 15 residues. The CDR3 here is CASSQGALMNTEAFF. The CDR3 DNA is TGCGCCAGCAGCCAGGGGGCGCTTATGAACACTGAAGCTTTCTTT. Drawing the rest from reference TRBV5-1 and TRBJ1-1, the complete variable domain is KAGVTQTPRYLIKTRGQQVTLSCSPISGHRSVSWYQQTPGQGLQFLFEYFSETQRNKGNFPGRFSGRQFSNSRSEMNVSTLELGDSALYLCASSQGALMNTEAFFGQGTRLTVV.

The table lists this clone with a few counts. The CDR3 region is CASSPGQGRNTEAFF. The CDR3 region has the DNA TGCGCCAGCAGCCCTGGACAGGGGAGGAACACTGAAGCTTTCTTT. The chain has TRBV5-1 and TRBJ1-1, with 9 nucleotides matching TRBD1. The V segment lost 4 bases and the J segment 1 base; nucleotides outside the gene matches: 5. This CDR3 has 15 amino acids. From germline, CDR1 is SGHRS and CDR2 YFSETQ.

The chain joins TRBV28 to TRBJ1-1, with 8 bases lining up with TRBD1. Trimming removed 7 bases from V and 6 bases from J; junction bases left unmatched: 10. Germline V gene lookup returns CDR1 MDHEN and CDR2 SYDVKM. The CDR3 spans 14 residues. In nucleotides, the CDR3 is TGTGCCAGCAAAACAGGGGGTAAAAGCCCTGAAGCTTTCTTT. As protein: CASKTGGKSPEAFF.

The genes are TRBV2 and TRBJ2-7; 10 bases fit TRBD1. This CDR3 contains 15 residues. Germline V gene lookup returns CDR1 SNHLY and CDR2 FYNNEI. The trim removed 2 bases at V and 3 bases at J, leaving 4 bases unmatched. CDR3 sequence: CASSEYRDRGYEQYF. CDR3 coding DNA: TGTGCCAGCAGTGAATACCGGGACAGGGGCTACGAGCAGTACTTC. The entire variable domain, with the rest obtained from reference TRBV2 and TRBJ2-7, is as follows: EPEVTQTPSHQVTQMGQEVILRCVPISNHLYFYWYRQILGQKVEFLVSFYNNEISEKSEIFDDQFSVERPDGSNFTLKIRSTKLEDSAMYFCASSEYRDRGYEQYFGPGTRLTVT.

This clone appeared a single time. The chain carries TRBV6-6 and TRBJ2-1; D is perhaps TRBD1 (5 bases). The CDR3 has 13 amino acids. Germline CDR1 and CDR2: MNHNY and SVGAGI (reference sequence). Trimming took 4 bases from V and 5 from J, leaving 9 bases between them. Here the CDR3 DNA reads TGTGCCAGCAGTTCCGCAGGGAACAATGAGCAGTTCTTC. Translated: CASSSAGNNEQFF.

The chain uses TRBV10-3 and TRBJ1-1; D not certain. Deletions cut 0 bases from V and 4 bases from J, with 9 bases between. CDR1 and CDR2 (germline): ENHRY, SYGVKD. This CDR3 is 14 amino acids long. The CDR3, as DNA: TGTGCCATCAGTGAGTCTATGGTTCCCACTGAAGCTTTCTTT. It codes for CAISESMVPTEAFF.

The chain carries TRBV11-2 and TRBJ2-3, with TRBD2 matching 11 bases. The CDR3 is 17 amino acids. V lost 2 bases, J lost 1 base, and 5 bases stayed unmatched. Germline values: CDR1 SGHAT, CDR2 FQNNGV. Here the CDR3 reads CASSLRRLAGRTDTQYF. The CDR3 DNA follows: TGTGCCAGCAGCTTAAGAAGACTAGCGGGACGCACAGATACGCAGTATTTT. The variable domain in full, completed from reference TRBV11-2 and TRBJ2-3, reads EAGVAQSPRYKIIEKRQSVAFWCNPISGHATLYWYQQILGQGPKLLIQFQNNGVVDDSQLPKDRFSAERLKGVDSTLKIQPAKLEDSAVYLCASSLRRLAGRTDTQYFGPGTRLTVL.

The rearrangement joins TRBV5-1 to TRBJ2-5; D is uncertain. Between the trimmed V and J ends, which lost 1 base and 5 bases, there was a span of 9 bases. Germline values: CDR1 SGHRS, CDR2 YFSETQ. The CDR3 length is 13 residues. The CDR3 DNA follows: TGCGCCAGCAGCTTGAGAAGGACGGAGACCCAGTACTTC. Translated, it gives CASSLRRTETQYF. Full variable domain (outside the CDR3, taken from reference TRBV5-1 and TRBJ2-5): KAGVTQTPRYLIKTRGQQVTLSCSPISGHRSVSWYQQTPGQGLQFLFEYFSETQRNKGNFPGRFSGRQFSNSRSEMNVSTLELGDSALYLCASSLRRTETQYFGPGTRLLVL.

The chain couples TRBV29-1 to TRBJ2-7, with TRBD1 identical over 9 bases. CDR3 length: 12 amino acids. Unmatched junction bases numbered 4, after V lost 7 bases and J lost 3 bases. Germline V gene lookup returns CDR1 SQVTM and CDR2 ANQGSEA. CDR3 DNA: TGCAGCGCCGGGACAGGGAACTACGAGCAGTACTTC. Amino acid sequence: CSAGTGNYEQYF.

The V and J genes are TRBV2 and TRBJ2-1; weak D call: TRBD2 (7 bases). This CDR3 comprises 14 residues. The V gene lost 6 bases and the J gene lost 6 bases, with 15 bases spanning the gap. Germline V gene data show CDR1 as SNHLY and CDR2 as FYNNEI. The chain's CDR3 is CASRVGGPLNEQFF. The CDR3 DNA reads TGTGCCAGCAGGGTCGGGGGGCCCCTCAATGAGCAGTTCTTC.